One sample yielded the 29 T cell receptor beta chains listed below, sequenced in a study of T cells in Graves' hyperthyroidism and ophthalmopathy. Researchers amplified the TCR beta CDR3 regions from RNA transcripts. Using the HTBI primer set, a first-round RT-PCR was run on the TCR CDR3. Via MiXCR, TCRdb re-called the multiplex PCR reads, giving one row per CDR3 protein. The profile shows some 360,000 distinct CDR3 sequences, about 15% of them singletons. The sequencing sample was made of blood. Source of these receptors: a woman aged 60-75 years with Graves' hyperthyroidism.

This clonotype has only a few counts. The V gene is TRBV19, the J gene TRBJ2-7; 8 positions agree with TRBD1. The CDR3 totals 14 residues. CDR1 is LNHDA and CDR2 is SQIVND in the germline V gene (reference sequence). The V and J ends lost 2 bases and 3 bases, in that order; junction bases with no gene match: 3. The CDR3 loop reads CASSISGQGYEQYF. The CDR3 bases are TGTGCCAGTAGTATAAGCGGACAGGGCTACGAGCAGTACTTC.

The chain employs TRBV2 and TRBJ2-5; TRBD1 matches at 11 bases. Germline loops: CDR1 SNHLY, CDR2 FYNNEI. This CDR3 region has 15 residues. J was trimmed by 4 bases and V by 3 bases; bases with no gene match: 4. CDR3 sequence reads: CASSDPDRGPETQYF. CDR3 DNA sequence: TGTGCCAGCAGTGACCCGGACAGGGGGCCAGAGACCCAGTACTTC.

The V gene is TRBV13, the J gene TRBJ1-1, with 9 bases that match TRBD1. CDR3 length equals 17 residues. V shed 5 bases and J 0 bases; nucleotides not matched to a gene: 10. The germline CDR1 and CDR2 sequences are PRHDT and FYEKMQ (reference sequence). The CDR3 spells CASSPQRTGDLNTEAFF. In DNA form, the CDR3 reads TGTGCCAGCAGCCCCCAAAGGACAGGGGACTTGAACACTGAAGCTTTCTTT.

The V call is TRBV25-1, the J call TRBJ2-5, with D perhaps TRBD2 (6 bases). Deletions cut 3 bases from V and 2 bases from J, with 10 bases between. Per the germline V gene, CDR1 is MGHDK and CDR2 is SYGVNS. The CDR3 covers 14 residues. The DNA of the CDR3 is TGTGCCAGCAGTGAGCGGGGACCTCAAGAGACCCAGTACTTC. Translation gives CASSERGPQETQYF.

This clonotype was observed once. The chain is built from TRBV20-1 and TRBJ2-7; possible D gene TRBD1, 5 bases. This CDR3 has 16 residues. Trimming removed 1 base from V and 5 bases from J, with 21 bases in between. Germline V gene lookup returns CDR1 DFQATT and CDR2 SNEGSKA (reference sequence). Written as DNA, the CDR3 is TGCAGTGCTAGAGCCCCCCAGCCGGAAGGGGTCCACGAGCAGTACTTC. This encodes CSARAPQPEGVHEQYF.

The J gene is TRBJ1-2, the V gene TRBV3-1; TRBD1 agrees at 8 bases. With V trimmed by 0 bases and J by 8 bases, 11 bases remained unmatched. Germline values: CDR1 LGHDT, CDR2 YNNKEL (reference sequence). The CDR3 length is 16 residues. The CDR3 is CASSQEPPQGAYGYTF. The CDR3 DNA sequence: TGTGCCAGCAGCCAAGAACCCCCCCAGGGGGCGTACGGCTACACCTTC.

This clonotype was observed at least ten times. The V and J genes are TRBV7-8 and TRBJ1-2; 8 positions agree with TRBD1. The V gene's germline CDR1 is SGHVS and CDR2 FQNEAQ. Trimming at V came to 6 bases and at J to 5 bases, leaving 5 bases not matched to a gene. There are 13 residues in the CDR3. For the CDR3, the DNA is TGTGCCAGCAGTCAGGGGGCTCGGTATGGCTACACCTTC. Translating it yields CASSQGARYGYTF.

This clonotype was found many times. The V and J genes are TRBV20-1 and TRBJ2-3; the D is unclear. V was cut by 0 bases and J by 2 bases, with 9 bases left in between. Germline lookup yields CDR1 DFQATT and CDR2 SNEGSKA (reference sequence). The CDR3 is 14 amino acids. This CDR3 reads CSARDERYTDTQYF. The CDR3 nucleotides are TGCAGTGCTAGAGACGAGCGATACACAGATACGCAGTATTTT.

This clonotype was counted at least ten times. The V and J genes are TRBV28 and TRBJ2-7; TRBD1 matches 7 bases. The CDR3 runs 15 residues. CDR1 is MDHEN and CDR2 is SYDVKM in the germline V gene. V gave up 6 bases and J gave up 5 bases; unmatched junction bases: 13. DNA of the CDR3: TGTGCCAGCAGGGGGACCGGGACAGCTTATCACGAGCAGTACTTC. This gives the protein CASRGTGTAYHEQYF.

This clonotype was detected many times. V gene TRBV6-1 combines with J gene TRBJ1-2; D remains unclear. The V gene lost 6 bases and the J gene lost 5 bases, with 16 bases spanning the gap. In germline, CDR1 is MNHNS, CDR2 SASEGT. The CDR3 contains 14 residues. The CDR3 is CASSPGGYKYGYTF. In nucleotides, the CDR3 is TGTGCCAGCAGCCCGGGAGGGTATAAGTATGGCTACACCTTC.

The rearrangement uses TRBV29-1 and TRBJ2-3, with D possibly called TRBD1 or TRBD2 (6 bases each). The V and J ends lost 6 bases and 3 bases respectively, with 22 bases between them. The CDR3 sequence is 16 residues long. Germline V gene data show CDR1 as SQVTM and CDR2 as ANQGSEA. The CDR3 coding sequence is TGCAGCGTGGAGGGGCACAGGGAGTTGAGGACAGATACGCAGTATTTT. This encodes CSVEGHRELRTDTQYF.

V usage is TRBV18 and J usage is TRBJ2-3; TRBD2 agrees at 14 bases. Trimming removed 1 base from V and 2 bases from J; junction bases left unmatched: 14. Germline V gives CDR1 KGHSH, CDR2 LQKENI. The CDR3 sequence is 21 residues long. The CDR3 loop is CASSPRDPRLAGGPFTDTQYF. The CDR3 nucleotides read TGTGCCAGCTCACCACGCGACCCGAGACTAGCGGGAGGGCCCTTCACAGATACGCAGTATTTT.

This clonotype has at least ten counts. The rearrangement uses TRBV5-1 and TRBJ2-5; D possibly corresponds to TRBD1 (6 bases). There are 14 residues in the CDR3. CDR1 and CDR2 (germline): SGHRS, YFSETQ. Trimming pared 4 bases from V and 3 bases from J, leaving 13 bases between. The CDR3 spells CASSPTTGKETQYF. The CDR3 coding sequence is TGCGCCAGCAGCCCAACTACAGGGAAAGAGACCCAGTACTTC. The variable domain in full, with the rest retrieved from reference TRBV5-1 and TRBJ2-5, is KAGVTQTPRYLIKTRGQQVTLSCSPISGHRSVSWYQQTPGQGLQFLFEYFSETQRNKGNFPGRFSGRQFSNSRSEMNVSTLELGDSALYLCASSPTTGKETQYFGPGTRLLVL.

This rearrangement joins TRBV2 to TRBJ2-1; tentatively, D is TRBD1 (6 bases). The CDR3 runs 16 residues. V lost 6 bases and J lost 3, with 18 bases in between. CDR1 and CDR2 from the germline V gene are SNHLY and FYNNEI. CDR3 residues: CASSAGSGAIYNEQFF. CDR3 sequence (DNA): TGTGCCAGCAGCGCAGGGTCAGGGGCCATCTACAATGAGCAGTTCTTC.

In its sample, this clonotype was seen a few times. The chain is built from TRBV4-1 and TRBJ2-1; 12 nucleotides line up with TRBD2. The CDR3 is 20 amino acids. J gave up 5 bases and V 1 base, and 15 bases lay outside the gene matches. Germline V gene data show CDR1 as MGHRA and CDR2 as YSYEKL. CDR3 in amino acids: CASSQVGKRLAGASHNEQFF. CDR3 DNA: TGCGCCAGCAGCCAAGTGGGTAAAAGACTAGCGGGAGCGAGCCACAATGAGCAGTTCTTC.

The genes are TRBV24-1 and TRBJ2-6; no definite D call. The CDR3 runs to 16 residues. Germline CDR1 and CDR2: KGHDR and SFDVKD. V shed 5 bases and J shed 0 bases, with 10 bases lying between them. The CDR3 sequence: CATSGPGYSGANVLTF. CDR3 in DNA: TGTGCCACCAGTGGCCCAGGTTACTCTGGGGCCAACGTCCTGACTTTC.

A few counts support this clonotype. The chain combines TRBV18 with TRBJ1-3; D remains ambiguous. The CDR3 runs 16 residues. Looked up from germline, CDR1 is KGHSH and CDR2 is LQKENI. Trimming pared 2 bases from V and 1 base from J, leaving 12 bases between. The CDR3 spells CASSPVPAVSGNTIYF. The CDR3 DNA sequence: TGTGCCAGCTCACCAGTTCCGGCGGTTTCTGGAAACACCATATATTTT.

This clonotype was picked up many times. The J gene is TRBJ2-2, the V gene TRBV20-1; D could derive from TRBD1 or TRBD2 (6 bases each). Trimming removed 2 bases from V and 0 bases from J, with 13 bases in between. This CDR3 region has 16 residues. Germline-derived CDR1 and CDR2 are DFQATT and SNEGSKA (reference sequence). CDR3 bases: TGCAGTGCTAGAATTAGGGGGGCGGCGAACACCGGGGAGCTGTTTTTT. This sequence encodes CSARIRGAANTGELFF.

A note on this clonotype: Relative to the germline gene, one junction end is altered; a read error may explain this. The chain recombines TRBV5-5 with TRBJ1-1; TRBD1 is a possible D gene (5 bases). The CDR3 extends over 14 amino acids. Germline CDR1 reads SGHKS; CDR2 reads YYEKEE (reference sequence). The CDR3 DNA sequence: TGTGCCAGCAGCTCACCTCCTGTGGGGCCTGAGGCTTTCTTT. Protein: CASSSPPVGPEAFF.

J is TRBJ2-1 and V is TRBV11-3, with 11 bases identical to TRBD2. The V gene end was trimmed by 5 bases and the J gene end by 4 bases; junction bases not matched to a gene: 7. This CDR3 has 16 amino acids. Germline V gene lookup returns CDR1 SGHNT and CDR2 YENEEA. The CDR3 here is CASSKSTSGGYNEQFF. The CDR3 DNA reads TGTGCCAGCAGCAAGTCCACTAGCGGGGGATACAATGAGCAGTTCTTC.

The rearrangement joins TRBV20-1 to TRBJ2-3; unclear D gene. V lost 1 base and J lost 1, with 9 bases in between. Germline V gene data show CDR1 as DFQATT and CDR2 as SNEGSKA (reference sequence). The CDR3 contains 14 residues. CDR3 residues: CSARVLRRTDTQYF. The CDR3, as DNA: TGCAGTGCTAGAGTTCTGAGACGCACAGATACGCAGTATTTT.

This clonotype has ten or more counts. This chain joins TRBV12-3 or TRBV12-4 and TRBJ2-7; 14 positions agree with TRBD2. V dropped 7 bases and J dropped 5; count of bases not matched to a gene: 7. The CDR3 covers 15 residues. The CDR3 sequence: CASTLGLAGADEQYF. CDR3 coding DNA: TGTGCCAGCACCCTGGGACTAGCGGGAGCTGACGAGCAGTACTTC.

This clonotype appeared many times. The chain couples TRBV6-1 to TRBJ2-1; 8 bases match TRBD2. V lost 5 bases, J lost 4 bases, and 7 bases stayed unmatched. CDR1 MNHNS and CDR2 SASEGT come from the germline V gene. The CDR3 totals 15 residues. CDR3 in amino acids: CASSTSGGGYNEQFF. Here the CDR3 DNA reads TGTGCCAGCAGTACTAGCGGAGGGGGGTACAATGAGCAGTTCTTC.

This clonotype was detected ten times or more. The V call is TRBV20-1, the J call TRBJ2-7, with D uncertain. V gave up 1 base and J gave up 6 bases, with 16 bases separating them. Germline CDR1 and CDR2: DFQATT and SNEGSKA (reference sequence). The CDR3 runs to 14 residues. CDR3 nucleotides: TGCAGTGCTAGAGTTCCAGGAATGCTTCGCGAGCAGTACTTC. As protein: CSARVPGMLREQYF.

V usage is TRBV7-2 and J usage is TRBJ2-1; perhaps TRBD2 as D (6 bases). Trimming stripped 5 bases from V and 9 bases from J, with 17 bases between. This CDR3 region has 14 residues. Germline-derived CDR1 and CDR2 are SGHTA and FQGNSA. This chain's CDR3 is CASSLSIQAGEQFF. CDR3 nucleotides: TGTGCCAGCAGCCTCTCGATCCAAGCGGGTGAGCAGTTCTTC.

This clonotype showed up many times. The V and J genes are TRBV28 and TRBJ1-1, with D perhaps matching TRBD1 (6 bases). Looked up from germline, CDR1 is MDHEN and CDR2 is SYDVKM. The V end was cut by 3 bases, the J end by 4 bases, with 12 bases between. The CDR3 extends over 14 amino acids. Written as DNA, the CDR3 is TGTGCCAGCAGTTTCGGGACAATGCTCACTGAAGCTTTCTTT. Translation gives CASSFGTMLTEAFF.

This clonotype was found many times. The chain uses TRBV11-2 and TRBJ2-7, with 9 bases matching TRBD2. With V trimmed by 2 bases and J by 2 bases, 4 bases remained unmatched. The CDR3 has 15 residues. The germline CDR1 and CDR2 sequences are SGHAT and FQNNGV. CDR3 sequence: CASSLTSGPAYEQYF. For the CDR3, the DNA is TGTGCCAGCAGCTTAACTAGCGGGCCTGCCTACGAGCAGTACTTC.

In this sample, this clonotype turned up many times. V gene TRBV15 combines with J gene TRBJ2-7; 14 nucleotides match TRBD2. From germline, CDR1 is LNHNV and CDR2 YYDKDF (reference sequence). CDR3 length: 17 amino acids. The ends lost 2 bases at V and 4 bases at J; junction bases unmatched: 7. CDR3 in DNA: TGTGCCACCAGCAGAATCCTAGGGACTAGCGGGAGTTACGAGCAGTACTTC. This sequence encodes CATSRILGTSGSYEQYF.

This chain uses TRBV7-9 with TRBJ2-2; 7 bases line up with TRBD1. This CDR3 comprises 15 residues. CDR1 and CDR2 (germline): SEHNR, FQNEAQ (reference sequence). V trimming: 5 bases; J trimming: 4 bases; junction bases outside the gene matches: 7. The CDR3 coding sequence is TGTGCCAGCAGCGTACAGGGGTTGAGCACCGGGGAGCTGTTTTTT. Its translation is CASSVQGLSTGELFF.